This T cell receptor (beta chain) came from a study of radiotherapy plus CTLA-4 blockade in lung cancer. Sequencing was performed with immunoSEQ multiplex PCR; in TCRdb, only in-frame clones are kept and a portion is missing. The sample consists of some 66,000 clones, approximately 82% of them appearing once. From germline, CDR1 is MDHEN and CDR2 SYDVKM. The V and J ends lost 6 bases and 4 bases respectively, with 8 bases between them. The CDR3 has 12 amino acids. This chain uses TRBV28 with TRBJ2-3; D is undetermined. The sample consisted of peripheral blood, taken from a patient treated with radiotherapy plus ipilimumab. The sequence was obtained from a human donor with non-small cell lung cancer who had a partial response to radiotherapy plus ipilimumab. CDR3 amino acids: CASSSQADTQYF. DNA for the CDR3: TGTGCCAGCAGCTCTCAGGCAGATACGCAGTATTTT.